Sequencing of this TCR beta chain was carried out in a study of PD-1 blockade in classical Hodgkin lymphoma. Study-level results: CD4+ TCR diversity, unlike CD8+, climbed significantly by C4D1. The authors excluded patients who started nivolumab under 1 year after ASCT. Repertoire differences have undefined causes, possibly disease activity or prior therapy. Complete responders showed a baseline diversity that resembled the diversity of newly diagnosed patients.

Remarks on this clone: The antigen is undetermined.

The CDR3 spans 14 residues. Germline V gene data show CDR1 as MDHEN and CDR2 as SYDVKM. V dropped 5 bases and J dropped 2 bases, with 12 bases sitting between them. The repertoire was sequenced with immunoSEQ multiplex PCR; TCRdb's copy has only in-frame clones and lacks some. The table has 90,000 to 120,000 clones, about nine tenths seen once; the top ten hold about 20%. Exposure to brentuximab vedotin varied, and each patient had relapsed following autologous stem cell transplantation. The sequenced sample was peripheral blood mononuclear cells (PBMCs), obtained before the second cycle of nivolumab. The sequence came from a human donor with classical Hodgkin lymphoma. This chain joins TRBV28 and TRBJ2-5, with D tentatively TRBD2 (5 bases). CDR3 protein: CASSLLREQETQYF. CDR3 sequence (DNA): TGTGCCAGCAGTCTTCTCCGGGAACAAGAGACCCAGTACTTC.